This entry lists 18 T cell receptor beta chains sequenced from one sample in a study of T cell responses to AZD1222 COVID-19 vaccine. Produced via immunoSEQ multiplex PCR; TCRdb's table is partial and in-frame only. In the table there are roughly 120,000 clones, more than 85% of which are singletons. This specimen consisted of peripheral blood, obtained 28 days after the second AZD1222 dose. These TCRs come from an adult who received the AZD1222 COVID-19 vaccine.

V usage is TRBV5-1 and J usage is TRBJ2-7; unclear D gene. Germline CDR1 SGHRS, CDR2 YFSETQ. The CDR3 totals 14 residues. Trimming took off 3 bases at V and 5 bases at J, with 15 bases between the two ends. The CDR3 loop is CASSSPPIEDEQYF. CDR3 DNA sequence: TGCGCCAGCAGCTCCCCCCCCATTGAGGACGAGCAGTACTTC.

This CDR3 reads CASSSLAGGFTGELFF. CDR3 nucleotides: TGTGCCAGTAGTAGTCTAGCGGGGGGATTTACCGGGGAGCTGTTTTTT. The chain carries TRBV19 and TRBJ2-2; 11 bases fit TRBD2. With 4 bases clipped from V and 5 bases from J, the junction kept 6 bases outside the gene matches. This CDR3 contains 16 residues. Germline CDR1 is LNHDA and CDR2 is SQIVND (reference sequence).

The chain joins TRBV6-5 to TRBJ2-7; 12 bases fit TRBD1. Germline CDR1 and CDR2: MNHEY and SVGAGI. This CDR3 spans 14 amino acids. V trimming: 10 bases; J trimming: 5 bases; junction bases outside the gene matches: 9. CDR3 nucleotide sequence: TGTGCCACGGGGACCGGGACAGGGGGCGACGAGCAGTACTTC. As protein: CATGTGTGGDEQYF.

CDR3 sequence reads: CASSKNGRGEQYF. The DNA of the CDR3 is TGTGCCAGCAGCAAAAACGGTAGGGGGGAGCAGTACTTC. The chain couples TRBV7-2 to TRBJ2-7; a possible D gene is TRBD1 (6 bases). Trimming took off 5 bases at V and 7 bases at J, with 15 bases between the two ends. CDR3 size: 13 residues. CDR1 is SGHTA, CDR2 FQGNSA, per germline. Variable domain in full (rest from reference TRBV7-2 and TRBJ2-7): GAGVSQSPSNKVTEKGKDVELRCDPISGHTALYWYRQSLGQGLEFLIYFQGNSAPDKSGLPSDRFSAERTGGSVSTLTIQRTQQEDSAVYLCASSKNGRGEQYFGPGTRLTVT.

This chain connects TRBV19 to TRBJ1-5, with 7 bases aligning to TRBD1. The V segment lost 1 base and the J segment 9 bases; nucleotides outside the gene matches: 9. The CDR3 runs to 15 residues. Germline V gene data show CDR1 as LNHDA and CDR2 as SQIVND (reference sequence). CDR3 sequence reads: CASSIADRALWPQHF. CDR3 DNA sequence: TGTGCCAGTAGTATAGCCGACAGGGCCCTCTGGCCCCAGCATTTT.

This chain joins TRBV6-5 and TRBJ2-5; 10 bases fit TRBD2. The CDR3 is 15 amino acids. The V and J ends lost 8 bases and 0 bases, in that order; junction bases with no gene match: 6. In germline, CDR1 is MNHEY, CDR2 SVGAGI. In DNA, the CDR3 is TGTGCCAGCGGTACTAGCGGGATATACCAAGAGACCCAGTACTTC. Protein product: CASGTSGIYQETQYF.

The chain couples TRBV6-5 to TRBJ1-1; D not resolved. The CDR3 is 15 amino acids. With 6 bases removed from V and 10 bases from J, the gap between germline ends came to 24 bases. Germline CDR1 and CDR2: MNHEY and SVGAGI. Written as DNA, the CDR3 is TGTGCCAGCAGCCAGGACGGACCACCCCCTCGTGGAGCTTTCTTT. Translated: CASSQDGPPPRGAFF.

As to this clone: An end of the junction does not agree with germline; a read error may underlie this. This sequence joins TRBV7-9 and TRBJ2-3; TRBD2 agrees at 8 bases. This CDR3 is 14 amino acids long. Germline loops: CDR1 SEHNR, CDR2 FQNEAQ (reference sequence). The CDR3 region is CASSSESRGLRGVF. The CDR3 nucleotides are TGTGCCAGCAGCTCCGAATCCCGCGGGTTGCGGGGGGTCTTT.

The V call is TRBV5-6, the J call TRBJ1-4; D uncertain. Germline V CDR1 and CDR2: SGHDT, YYEEEE. Trimming cost V 1 base and J 3 bases, with 13 bases left between them. CDR3 length: 16 amino acids. The CDR3 sequence is CASSLRKWEANEKLFF. As DNA, the CDR3 is TGTGCCAGCAGCTTGAGGAAGTGGGAGGCTAATGAAAAACTGTTTTTT.

A single count supports this clone. The rearrangement joins TRBV7-3 to TRBJ2-1, with 15 bases fitting TRBD2. CDR1 and CDR2 from the germline V gene are SGHTA and FQGTGA. The V and J ends lost 5 bases and 1 base, in that order; junction bases with no gene match: 6. The CDR3 extends over 18 amino acids. The CDR3 DNA reads as TGTGCCAGCAGCCGGACTAGCGGGAGGGCCGGGTCCTACAATGAGCAGTTCTTC. It is translated as CASSRTSGRAGSYNEQFF.

The rearrangement links TRBV25-1 to TRBJ1-2; D perhaps matches TRBD1 (5 bases). The germline V and J ends were trimmed by 1 base and 2 bases, with 17 bases remaining between them. Germline V CDR1 and CDR2: MGHDK, SYGVNS. The CDR3 has 17 residues. Written as DNA, the CDR3 is TGTGCCAGCAGTGAATTTGGGGCAGGAGACCTCAACTATGGCTACACCTTC. The encoded protein is CASSEFGAGDLNYGYTF.

This chain connects TRBV27 to TRBJ1-5, with 7 bases lining up with TRBD1. The V gene's germline CDR1 is MNHEY and CDR2 SMNVEV (reference sequence). This CDR3 contains 13 residues. Trimming took 6 bases from V and 5 from J; bases not matched to a gene: 4. This chain's CDR3 is CASSRQGYQPQHF. CDR3 sequence (DNA): TGTGCCAGCAGCCGACAGGGATATCAGCCCCAGCATTTT.

The chain joins TRBV2 to TRBJ2-2; no firm D call. This CDR3 spans 14 amino acids. Germline loops: CDR1 SNHLY, CDR2 FYNNEI. Trimming cost V 6 bases and J 1 base, with 9 bases left between them. The CDR3 sequence is CASRQRQNTGELFF. CDR3 DNA sequence: TGTGCCAGCAGGCAGCGCCAGAACACCGGGGAGCTGTTTTTT.

J is TRBJ2-1 and V is TRBV11-3; D not certain. V dropped 1 base and J dropped 4 bases, with 14 bases sitting between them. The CDR3 has 16 amino acids. From germline, CDR1 is SGHNT and CDR2 YENEEA. CDR3 in DNA: TGTGCCAGCAGCTTAGGGGCTCCGGGCCTTTACAATGAGCAGTTCTTC. Residues: CASSLGAPGLYNEQFF.

The J gene is TRBJ2-3, the V gene TRBV5-1, with D hard to call. V was clipped by 3 bases and J by 4 bases, with 9 bases between them. CDR1 SGHRS and CDR2 YFSETQ come from the germline V gene. The length of the CDR3 is 13 residues. CDR3 in DNA: TGCGCCAGCAGCTACCCTGGATCAGATACGCAGTATTTT. Protein product: CASSYPGSDTQYF.

Here the CDR3 reads CASSFVDRDNSPLHF. The DNA for the CDR3 is TGTGCCAGCAGCTTTGTGGACAGGGACAATTCACCCCTCCACTTT. V usage is TRBV7-2 and J usage is TRBJ1-6; 8 bases align to TRBD1. The CDR3 is 15 residues long. V gave up 3 bases and J gave up 7 bases; unmatched junction bases: 5. Germline V gene lookup returns CDR1 SGHTA and CDR2 FQGNSA.

The rearrangement joins TRBV11-1 to TRBJ2-2; D is undetermined. The germline gives CDR1 SGHAT, CDR2 FQDESV (reference sequence). The CDR3 spans 15 residues. V lost 2 bases and J lost 2, with 9 bases in between. CDR3 DNA sequence: TGTGCCAGCAGCTTAATCGGGCCAAACACCGGGGAGCTGTTTTTT. Its translation is CASSLIGPNTGELFF.

The chain joins TRBV6-1 to TRBJ2-7; TRBD1 aligns across 7 bases. CDR1 and CDR2 (germline): MNHNS, SASEGT. This CDR3 has 15 amino acids. Unmatched junction bases numbered 7, after V lost 2 bases and J lost 3 bases. CDR3 protein: CASSELGQEIYEQYF. CDR3 DNA: TGTGCCAGCAGTGAATTAGGACAGGAGATCTACGAGCAGTACTTC.